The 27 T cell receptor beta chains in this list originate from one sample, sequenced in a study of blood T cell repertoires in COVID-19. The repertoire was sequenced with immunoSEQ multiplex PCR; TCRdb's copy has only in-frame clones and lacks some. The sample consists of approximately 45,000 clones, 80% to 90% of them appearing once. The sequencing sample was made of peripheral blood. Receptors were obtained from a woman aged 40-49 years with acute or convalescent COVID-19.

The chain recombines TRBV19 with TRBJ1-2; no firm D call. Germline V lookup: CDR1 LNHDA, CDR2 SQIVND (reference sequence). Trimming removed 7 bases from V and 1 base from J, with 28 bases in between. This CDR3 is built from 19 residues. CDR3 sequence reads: CASNRVRGMALGFNYGYTF. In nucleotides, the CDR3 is TGTGCCAGTAATCGGGTACGAGGGATGGCCTTGGGATTTAACTATGGCTACACCTTC.

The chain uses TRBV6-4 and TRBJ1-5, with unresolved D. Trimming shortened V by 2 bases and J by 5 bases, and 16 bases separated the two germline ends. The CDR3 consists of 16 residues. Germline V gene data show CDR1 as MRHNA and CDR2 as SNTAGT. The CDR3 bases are TGTGCCAGCAGTGACCTGTACCGTACCGAGGATCAGCCCCAGCATTTT. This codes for CASSDLYRTEDQPQHF.

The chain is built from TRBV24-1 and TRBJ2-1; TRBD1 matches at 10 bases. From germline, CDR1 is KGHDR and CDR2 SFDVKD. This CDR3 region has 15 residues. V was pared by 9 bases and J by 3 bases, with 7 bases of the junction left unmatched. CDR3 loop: CATSAGTGVYNEQFF. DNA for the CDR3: TGTGCCACCTCGGCCGGGACAGGGGTCTACAATGAGCAGTTCTTC.

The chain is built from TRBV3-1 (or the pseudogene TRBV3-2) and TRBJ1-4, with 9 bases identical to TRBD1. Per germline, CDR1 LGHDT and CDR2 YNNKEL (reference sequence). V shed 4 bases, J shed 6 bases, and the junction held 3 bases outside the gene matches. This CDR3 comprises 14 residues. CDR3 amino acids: CASSPRDRDEKLFF. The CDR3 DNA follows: TGTGCCAGCAGCCCCCGGGACAGGGATGAAAAACTGTTTTTT.

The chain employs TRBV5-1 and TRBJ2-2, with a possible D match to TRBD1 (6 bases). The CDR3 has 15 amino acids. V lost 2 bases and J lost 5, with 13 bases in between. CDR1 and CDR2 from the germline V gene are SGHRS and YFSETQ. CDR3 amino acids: CASSLEQGMTGELFF. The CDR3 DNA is TGCGCCAGCAGCTTAGAACAGGGTATGACCGGGGAGCTGTTTTTT.

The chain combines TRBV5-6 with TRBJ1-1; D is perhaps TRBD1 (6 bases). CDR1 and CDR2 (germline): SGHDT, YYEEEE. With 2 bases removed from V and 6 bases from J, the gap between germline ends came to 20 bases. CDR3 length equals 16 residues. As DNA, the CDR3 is TGTGCCAGCAGCTTTGGTCAGTGGGGGCTCTTTGCTGAAGCTTTCTTT. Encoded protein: CASSFGQWGLFAEAFF.

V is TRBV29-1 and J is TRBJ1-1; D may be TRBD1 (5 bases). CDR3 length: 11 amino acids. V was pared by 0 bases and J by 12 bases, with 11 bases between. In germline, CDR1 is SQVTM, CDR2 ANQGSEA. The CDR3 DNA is TGCAGCGTTGAAGATGAGCAGGGTACTTTCTTT. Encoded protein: CSVEDEQGTFF.

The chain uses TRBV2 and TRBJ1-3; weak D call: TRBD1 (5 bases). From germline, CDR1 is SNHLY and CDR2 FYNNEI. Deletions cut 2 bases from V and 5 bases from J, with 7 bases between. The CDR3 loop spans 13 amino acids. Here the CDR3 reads CASSESGRNTIYF. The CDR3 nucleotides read TGTGCCAGCAGTGAATCAGGGCGAAACACCATATATTTT. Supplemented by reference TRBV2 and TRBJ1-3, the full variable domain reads EPEVTQTPSHQVTQMGQEVILRCVPISNHLYFYWYRQILGQKVEFLVSFYNNEISEKSEIFDDQFSVERPDGSNFTLKIRSTKLEDSAMYFCASSESGRNTIYFGEGSWLTVV.

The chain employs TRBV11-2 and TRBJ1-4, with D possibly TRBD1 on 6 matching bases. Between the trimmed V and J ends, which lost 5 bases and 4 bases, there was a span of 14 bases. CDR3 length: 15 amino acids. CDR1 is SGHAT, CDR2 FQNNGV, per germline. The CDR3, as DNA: TGTGCCAGCAGCGCGCGGGGGCGCGATAATGAAAAACTGTTTTTT. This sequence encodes CASSARGRDNEKLFF.

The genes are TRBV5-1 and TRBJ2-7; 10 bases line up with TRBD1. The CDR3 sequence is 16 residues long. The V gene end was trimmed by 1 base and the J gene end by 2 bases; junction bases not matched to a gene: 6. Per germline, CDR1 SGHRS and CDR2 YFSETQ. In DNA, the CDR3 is TGCGCCAGCAGCTTGAGTTCGGGACAGGGGACCTACGAGCAGTACTTC. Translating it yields CASSLSSGQGTYEQYF.

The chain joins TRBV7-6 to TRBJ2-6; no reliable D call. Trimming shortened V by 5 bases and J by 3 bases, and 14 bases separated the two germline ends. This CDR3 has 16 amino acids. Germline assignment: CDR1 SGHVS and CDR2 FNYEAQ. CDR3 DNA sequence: TGTGCCAGCAGCCGCTTAGAATATAGTGGGGCCAACGTCCTGACTTTC. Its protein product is CASSRLEYSGANVLTF.

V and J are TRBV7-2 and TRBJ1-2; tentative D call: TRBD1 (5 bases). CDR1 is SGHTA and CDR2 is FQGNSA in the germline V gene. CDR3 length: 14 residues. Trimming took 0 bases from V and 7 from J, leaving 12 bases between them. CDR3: CASSLAQGVRGYTF. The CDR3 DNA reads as TGTGCCAGCAGCTTAGCGCAGGGCGTCCGTGGCTACACCTTC.

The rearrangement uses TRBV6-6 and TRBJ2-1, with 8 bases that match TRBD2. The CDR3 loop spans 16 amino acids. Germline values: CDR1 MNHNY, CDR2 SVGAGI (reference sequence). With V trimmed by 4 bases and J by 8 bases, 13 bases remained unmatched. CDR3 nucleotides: TGTGCCAGCAGTTCCTTTCTAGCGGGCCGGCCGGATGAGCAGTTCTTC. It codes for CASSSFLAGRPDEQFF.

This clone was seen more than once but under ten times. The CDR3 DNA is TGCGCCAGCAGTGAGTCTGGGACAGTCCAAAGGGGCTACACCTTC. This gives the protein CASSESGTVQRGYTF. The V and J genes are TRBV10-1 and TRBJ1-2; 7 bases match TRBD1. CDR1 is WNHNN and CDR2 is SYGVQD in the germline V gene (reference sequence). CDR3 length equals 15 residues. V shed 0 bases and J 8 bases; nucleotides not matched to a gene: 9.

The chain's CDR3 is CASTGSAGEQYF. CDR3 DNA sequence: TGTGCCAGCACGGGGTCGGCGGGAGAGCAGTATTTT. The chain is built from TRBV28 and TRBJ2-3, with 7 positions matching TRBD2. The CDR3 has 12 amino acids. In germline, CDR1 is MDHEN, CDR2 SYDVKM. V lost 7 bases to trimming and J lost 11 bases; unmatched junction nucleotides: 9.

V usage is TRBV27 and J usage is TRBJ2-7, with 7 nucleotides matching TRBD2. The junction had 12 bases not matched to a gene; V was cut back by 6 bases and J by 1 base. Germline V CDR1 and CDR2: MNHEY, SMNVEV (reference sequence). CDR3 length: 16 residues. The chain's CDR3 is CASSLSSGRDSYEQYF. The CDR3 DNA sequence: TGTGCCAGCAGCCTAAGTTCAGGGAGGGATTCCTACGAGCAGTACTTC.

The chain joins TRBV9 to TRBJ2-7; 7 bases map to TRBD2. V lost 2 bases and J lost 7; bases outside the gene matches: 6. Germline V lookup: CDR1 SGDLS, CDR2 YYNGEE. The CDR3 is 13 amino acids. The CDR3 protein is CASSVGGSGEQYF. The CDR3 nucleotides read TGTGCCAGCAGCGTCGGCGGGAGTGGTGAGCAGTACTTC.

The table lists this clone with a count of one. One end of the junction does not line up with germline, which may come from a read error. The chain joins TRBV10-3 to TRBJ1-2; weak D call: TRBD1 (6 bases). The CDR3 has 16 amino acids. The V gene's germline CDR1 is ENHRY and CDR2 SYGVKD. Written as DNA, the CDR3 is TGTGCCATCAGTACGAGCACCATAACAGGGAGCTATGACTACACCTTC. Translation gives CAISTSTITGSYDYTF.

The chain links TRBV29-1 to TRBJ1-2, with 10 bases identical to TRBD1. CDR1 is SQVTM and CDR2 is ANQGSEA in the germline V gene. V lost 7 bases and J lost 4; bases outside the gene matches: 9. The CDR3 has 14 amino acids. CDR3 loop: CSAFTGTGVYGYTF. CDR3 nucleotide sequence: TGCAGCGCGTTTACCGGGACAGGGGTCTATGGCTACACCTTC.

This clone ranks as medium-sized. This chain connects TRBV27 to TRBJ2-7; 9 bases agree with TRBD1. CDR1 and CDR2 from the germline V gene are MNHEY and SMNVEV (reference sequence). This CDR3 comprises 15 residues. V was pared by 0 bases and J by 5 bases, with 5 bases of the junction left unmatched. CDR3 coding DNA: TGTGCCAGCAGTTTATCCGGGACAGGGCGCCACGAGCAGTACTTC. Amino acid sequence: CASSLSGTGRHEQYF.

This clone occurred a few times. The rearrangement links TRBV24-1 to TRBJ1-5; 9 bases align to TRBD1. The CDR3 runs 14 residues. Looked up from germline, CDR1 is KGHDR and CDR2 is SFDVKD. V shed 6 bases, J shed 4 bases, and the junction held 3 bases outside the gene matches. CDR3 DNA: TGTGCCACCAGTTCGGGGACAGGGAATCAGCCCCAGCATTTT. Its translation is CATSSGTGNQPQHF.

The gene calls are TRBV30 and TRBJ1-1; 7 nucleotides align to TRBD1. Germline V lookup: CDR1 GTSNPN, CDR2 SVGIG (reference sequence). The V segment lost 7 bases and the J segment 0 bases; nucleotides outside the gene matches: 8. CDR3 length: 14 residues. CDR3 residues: CASNQGGLNTEAFF. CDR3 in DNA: TGTGCCTCCAACCAGGGGGGATTGAACACTGAAGCTTTCTTT. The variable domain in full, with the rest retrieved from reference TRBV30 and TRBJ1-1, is SQTIHQWPATLVQPVGSPLSLECTVEGTSNPNLYWYRQAAGRGLQLLFYSVGIGQISSEVPQNLSASRPQDRQFILSSKKLLLSDSGFYLCASNQGGLNTEAFFGQGTRLTVV.

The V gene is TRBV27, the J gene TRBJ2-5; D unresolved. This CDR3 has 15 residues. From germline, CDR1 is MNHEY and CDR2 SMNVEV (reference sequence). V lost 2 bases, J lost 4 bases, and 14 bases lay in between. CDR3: CASSLVPPPGETQYF. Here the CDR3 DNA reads TGTGCCAGCAGTTTAGTCCCCCCGCCGGGAGAGACCCAGTACTTC.

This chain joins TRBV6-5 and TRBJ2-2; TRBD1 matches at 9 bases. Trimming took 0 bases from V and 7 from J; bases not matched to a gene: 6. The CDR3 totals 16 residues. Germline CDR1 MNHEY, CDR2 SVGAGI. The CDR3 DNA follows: TGTGCCAGCAGTTACTCGGGGACAGGGTATAACGGGGAGCTGTTTTTT. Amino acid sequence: CASSYSGTGYNGELFF.

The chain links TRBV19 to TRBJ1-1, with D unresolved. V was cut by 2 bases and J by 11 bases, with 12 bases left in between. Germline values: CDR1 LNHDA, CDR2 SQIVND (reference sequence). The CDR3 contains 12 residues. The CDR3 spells CASSIIGTRAFF. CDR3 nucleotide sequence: TGTGCCAGTAGTATAATAGGTACGAGGGCTTTCTTT.

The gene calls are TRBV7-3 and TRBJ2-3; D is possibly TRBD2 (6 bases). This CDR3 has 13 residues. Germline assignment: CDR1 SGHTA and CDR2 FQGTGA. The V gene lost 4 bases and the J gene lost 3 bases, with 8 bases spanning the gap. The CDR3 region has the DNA TGTGCCAGCAGCTCCCTAGCGACAGATACGCAGTATTTT. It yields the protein CASSSLATDTQYF.

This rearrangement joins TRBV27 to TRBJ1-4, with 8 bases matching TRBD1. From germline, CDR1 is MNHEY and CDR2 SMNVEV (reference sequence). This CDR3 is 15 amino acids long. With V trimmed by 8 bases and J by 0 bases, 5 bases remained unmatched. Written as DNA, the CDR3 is TGTGCCAGCTCGACAGGGGCTACAACTAATGAAAAACTGTTTTTT. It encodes CASSTGATTNEKLFF.